This entry lists 22 T cell receptor beta chains sequenced from one sample in a study of blood T cell repertoires in COVID-19. Profiling relied on immunoSEQ multiplex PCR, and the TCRdb table lists in-frame clones only, not all of them. The sample yields around 230,000 clones, about 88% seen once. Sequenced: peripheral blood. These receptors were collected from a man in his forties or fifties with acute or convalescent COVID-19.

The chain joins TRBV18 to TRBJ1-5; unclear D gene. Germline assignment: CDR1 KGHSH and CDR2 LQKENI. The length of the CDR3 is 13 residues. With 6 bases removed from V and 5 bases from J, the gap between germline ends came to 11 bases. CDR3 DNA sequence: TGTGCCAGCTCTTCTTCCCAGGATCAGCCCCAGCATTTT. It is translated as CASSSSQDQPQHF.

This clone was found a few times. The chain joins TRBV28 to TRBJ2-3; 7 nucleotides line up with TRBD2. The V and J ends lost 3 bases and 6 bases, in that order; junction bases with no gene match: 9. This CDR3 has 15 residues. CDR1 and CDR2 from the germline V gene are MDHEN and SYDVKM. CDR3 DNA sequence: TGTGCCAGCAGTTTGACTAGCCCTCGGGCGGATACGCAGTATTTT. Residues: CASSLTSPRADTQYF.

This chain links TRBV7-6 with TRBJ2-7, with 7 positions matching TRBD1. V shed 5 bases, J shed 1 base, and the junction held 11 bases outside the gene matches. CDR3 length: 16 residues. The germline V gene has CDR1 SGHVS and CDR2 FNYEAQ. CDR3 amino acids: CASSRYRDRNSYEQYF. In nucleotides, the CDR3 is TGTGCCAGCAGCCGGTACCGGGACAGAAATTCCTACGAGCAGTACTTC.

This chain joins TRBV5-1 and TRBJ2-3; a possible D gene is TRBD1 (6 bases). Between the trimmed V and J ends, which lost 6 bases and 0 bases, there was a span of 14 bases. The CDR3 is 15 residues long. Germline V gene lookup returns CDR1 SGHRS and CDR2 YFSETQ. The CDR3 is CASKPDSSSTDTQYF. The CDR3 DNA follows: TGCGCCAGCAAACCGGACAGCTCTAGCACAGATACGCAGTATTTT.

The chain links TRBV14 to TRBJ1-4, with a possible D match to TRBD1 (5 bases). The CDR3 consists of 15 residues. Germline CDR1 and CDR2: SGHDN and FVKESK. Trimming pared 1 base from V and 2 bases from J, leaving 8 bases between. The DNA of the CDR3 is TGTGCCAGCAGCCAAGTAGCAGGGACTAATGAAAAACTGTTTTTT. Its translation is CASSQVAGTNEKLFF.

The gene calls are TRBV27 and TRBJ1-4; TRBD1 is a possible D gene (6 bases). The germline CDR1 and CDR2 sequences are MNHEY and SMNVEV (reference sequence). V dropped 5 bases and J dropped 4 bases, with 14 bases sitting between them. The CDR3 totals 15 residues. The CDR3 loop is CASSPGTRDNEKLFF. CDR3 nucleotide sequence: TGTGCCAGCAGTCCTGGGACAAGGGATAATGAAAAACTGTTTTTT.

The chain uses TRBV5-1 and TRBJ1-5; D is unclear. Trimming took off 4 bases at V and 6 bases at J, with 17 bases between the two ends. Germline V gene data show CDR1 as SGHRS and CDR2 as YFSETQ. CDR3 size: 15 residues. The CDR3 region has the DNA TGCGCCAGCAGCGAACAACCCTCTGAGGGTCAGCCCCAGCATTTT. As protein: CASSEQPSEGQPQHF.

The chain links TRBV19 to TRBJ2-7; 12 nucleotides align to TRBD1. With 10 bases clipped from V and 0 bases from J, the junction kept 16 bases outside the gene matches. Germline CDR1 is LNHDA and CDR2 is SQIVND (reference sequence). CDR3 length: 18 residues. CDR3 amino acids: CAKITGTGGPRSSYEQYF. DNA for the CDR3: TGTGCCAAGATTACCGGGACAGGGGGCCCGAGAAGCTCCTACGAGCAGTACTTC.

The rearrangement links TRBV7-2 to TRBJ1-5; D not resolved. V lost 5 bases and J 5 bases, leaving 13 bases between the germline ends. Germline V CDR1 and CDR2: SGHTA, FQGNSA. The CDR3 spans 14 residues. In DNA, the CDR3 is TGTGCCAGCAGCAGTTCACAGTTTGATCAGCCCCAGCATTTT. It encodes CASSSSQFDQPQHF.

The chain is built from TRBV19 and TRBJ2-3; TRBD2 agrees at 8 bases. Germline values: CDR1 LNHDA, CDR2 SQIVND (reference sequence). The CDR3 has 17 amino acids. V was pared by 5 bases and J by 2 bases, with 12 bases of the junction left unmatched. Here the CDR3 reads CASSPRTSSPLTDTQYF. The CDR3 bases are TGTGCCAGTAGTCCACGGACTAGCTCTCCCCTCACAGATACGCAGTATTTT.

V usage is TRBV7-8 and J usage is TRBJ1-1, with D perhaps matching TRBD1 (6 bases). This CDR3 is 16 amino acids long. The germline V gene encodes CDR1 SGHVS and CDR2 FQNEAQ. Trimming cost V 0 bases and J 2 bases, with 13 bases left between them. CDR3 sequence (DNA): TGTGCCAGCAGCTTAGCGGGGGGGCAAGGAAACACTGAAGCTTTCTTT. Translated, it gives CASSLAGGQGNTEAFF.

The chain combines TRBV6-5 with TRBJ2-5; 10 bases line up with TRBD2. V was pared by 8 bases and J by 2 bases, with 8 bases of the junction left unmatched. Germline V lookup: CDR1 MNHEY, CDR2 SVGAGI. The CDR3 is made up of 15 amino acids. DNA for the CDR3: TGTGCCAGCCTTCCTCTAGCGGGGGAACAAGAGACCCAGTACTTC. This sequence encodes CASLPLAGEQETQYF.

The chain couples TRBV5-4 to TRBJ2-1, with TRBD1 matching over 7 bases. V dropped 3 bases and J dropped 8; count of bases not matched to a gene: 5. CDR3 length: 13 amino acids. Germline CDR1 SGHNT, CDR2 YYREEE (reference sequence). CDR3 in amino acids: CASSSNRGDEQFF. CDR3 nucleotides: TGTGCCAGCAGCTCAAACAGGGGTGATGAGCAGTTCTTC.

The chain joins TRBV10-1 to TRBJ1-1, with a possible D match to TRBD1 (6 bases). The CDR3 runs to 13 residues. The germline gives CDR1 WNHNN, CDR2 SYGVQD (reference sequence). Trimming took 0 bases from V and 7 from J, leaving 9 bases between them. CDR3 coding DNA: TGCGCCAGCAGTGAGTCGCCGGACAGTGAAGCTTTCTTT. This encodes CASSESPDSEAFF.

This chain uses TRBV29-1 with TRBJ2-3; 13 nucleotides match TRBD2. The CDR3 is made up of 16 amino acids. Looked up from germline, CDR1 is SQVTM and CDR2 is ANQGSEA. Germline trimming cut 5 bases from V and 11 bases from J; bases unmatched to any gene: 16. CDR3 protein: CSVPSVGLAGVRRQYF. The DNA of the CDR3 is TGCAGCGTTCCGAGCGTTGGACTAGCGGGAGTTCGAAGGCAGTATTTT.

The chain couples TRBV5-4 to TRBJ2-1, with D perhaps matching TRBD2 (5 bases). Germline loops: CDR1 SGHNT, CDR2 YYREEE (reference sequence). V lost 3 bases and J 0 bases, leaving 16 bases between the germline ends. The CDR3 consists of 17 residues. This chain's CDR3 is CASSYPSGASSYNEQFF. In DNA form, the CDR3 reads TGTGCCAGCAGCTATCCAAGCGGCGCGAGCTCCTACAATGAGCAGTTCTTC.

The chain combines TRBV7-9 with TRBJ2-3; possibly TRBD1 for D (5 bases). The CDR3 covers 15 residues. V was cut by 3 bases and J by 2 bases, with 12 bases left in between. Germline V gives CDR1 SEHNR, CDR2 FQNEAQ (reference sequence). The CDR3 sequence is CASSFRTPPTDTQYF. The CDR3 DNA follows: TGTGCCAGCAGCTTCCGGACACCGCCCACAGATACGCAGTATTTT.

As DNA, the CDR3 is TGTGCCGCCCGGACTAGCGGGATAAGGGAGACCCAGTACTTC. Amino acid sequence: CAARTSGIRETQYF. The rearrangement uses TRBV7-2 and TRBJ2-5; 12 bases line up with TRBD2. V shed 11 bases and J 5 bases; nucleotides not matched to a gene: 9. The CDR3 has 14 amino acids. Germline V gene sequence: CDR1 SGHTA, CDR2 FQGNSA.

The chain combines TRBV7-9 with TRBJ1-6, with 9 bases identical to TRBD1. The junction had 2 bases not matched to a gene; V was cut back by 5 bases and J by 3 bases. Germline assignment: CDR1 SEHNR and CDR2 FQNEAQ (reference sequence). This CDR3 is 15 amino acids long. The CDR3 nucleotides are TGTGCCAGCAGCCAGGGACAGGGCTATAATTCACCCCTCCACTTT. It encodes CASSQGQGYNSPLHF.

The chain carries TRBV28 and TRBJ2-7; the D is unclear. The ends were cut back, 2 bases at V and 2 bases at J, with 4 bases in the middle. The CDR3 runs to 12 residues. The germline V gene has CDR1 MDHEN and CDR2 SYDVKM. CDR3 in DNA: TGTGCCAGCAGTTTAGGCACCTACGAGCAGTACTTC. It translates to CASSLGTYEQYF.

The rearrangement links TRBV30 to TRBJ1-1; perhaps TRBD1 as D (6 bases). Looked up from germline, CDR1 is GTSNPN and CDR2 is SVGIG (reference sequence). V dropped 0 bases and J dropped 5 bases, with 10 bases sitting between them. The CDR3 covers 13 residues. The CDR3 loop is CAWSVTQGTEAFF. DNA of the CDR3: TGTGCCTGGAGTGTAACACAGGGTACTGAAGCTTTCTTT.

The V call is TRBV4-1, the J call TRBJ2-7; D remains unclear. The V gene lost 0 bases and the J gene lost 3 bases, with 12 bases spanning the gap. CDR3 length: 15 amino acids. Looked up from germline, CDR1 is MGHRA and CDR2 is YSYEKL. The CDR3 region has the DNA TGCGCCAGCAGCCAAGATATCCTACCCTTCTACGAGCAGTACTTC. This codes for CASSQDILPFYEQYF.